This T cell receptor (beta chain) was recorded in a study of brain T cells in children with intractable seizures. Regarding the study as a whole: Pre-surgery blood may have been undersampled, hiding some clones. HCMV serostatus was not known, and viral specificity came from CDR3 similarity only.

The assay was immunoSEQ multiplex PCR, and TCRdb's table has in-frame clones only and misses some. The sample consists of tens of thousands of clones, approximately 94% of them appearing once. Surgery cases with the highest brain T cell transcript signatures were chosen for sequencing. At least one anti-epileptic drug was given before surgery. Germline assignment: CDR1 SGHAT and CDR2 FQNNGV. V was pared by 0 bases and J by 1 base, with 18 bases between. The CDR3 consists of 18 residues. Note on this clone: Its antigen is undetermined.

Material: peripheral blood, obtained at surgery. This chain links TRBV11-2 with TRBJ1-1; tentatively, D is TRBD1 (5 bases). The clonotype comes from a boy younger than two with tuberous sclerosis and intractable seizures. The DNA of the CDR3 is TGTGCCAGCAGCTTAGAGGGGGGGTTTAGGCGAAGGAACACTGAAGCTTTCTTT. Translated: CASSLEGGFRRRNTEAFF.